The 10 T cell receptor beta chains listed next were all sequenced from one sample in a study of blood T cell repertoires in COVID-19. Sequencing used immunoSEQ multiplex PCR; TCRdb keeps in-frame clones, though not all of them. The sample records 98,000 or so clones, roughly 80% being singletons. Material for sequencing was peripheral blood. Receptors originate from a woman of 80 years or more with active or convalescent COVID-19.

The gene calls are TRBV25-1 and TRBJ1-1; TRBD1 agrees at 10 bases. Germline loops: CDR1 MGHDK, CDR2 SYGVNS. After removal of 6 bases from V and 3 bases from J, the junction contained 4 bases not matched to a gene. The CDR3 has 14 residues. The DNA for the CDR3 is TGTGCCAGCAGACGACAGGGGGCTTACACTGAAGCTTTCTTT. As protein: CASRRQGAYTEAFF.

This chain connects TRBV11-2 to TRBJ1-1; 7 bases agree with TRBD1. Germline CDR1 SGHAT, CDR2 FQNNGV. The CDR3 sequence is 16 residues long. Trimming at V came to 1 base and at J to 8 bases, leaving 13 bases not matched to a gene. CDR3 DNA sequence: TGTGCCAGCAGCTTAGGGGCCAGGGGGAAAGGGGCCGAAGCTTTCTTT. This gives the protein CASSLGARGKGAEAFF.

The chain couples TRBV6-6 to TRBJ1-5; D ambiguous. V lost 6 bases and J 3 bases, leaving 12 bases between the germline ends. Germline V gene sequence: CDR1 MNHNY, CDR2 SVGAGI (reference sequence). This CDR3 spans 14 amino acids. DNA of the CDR3: TGTGCCAGCAGGCCCGGACGGGACAATCAGCCCCAGCATTTT. It encodes CASRPGRDNQPQHF.

The rearrangement links TRBV5-4 to TRBJ1-3; the match to TRBD1 covers 9 bases. With V trimmed by 3 bases and J by 0 bases, 4 bases remained unmatched. Germline-derived CDR1 and CDR2 are SGHNT and YYREEE (reference sequence). The CDR3 length is 16 residues. The CDR3 loop is CASSSRDRDSGNTIYF. The CDR3, as DNA: TGTGCCAGCAGCTCCCGGGACAGGGACTCTGGAAACACCATATATTTT.

The chain has TRBV11-2 and TRBJ1-5; D not resolved. CDR3 size: 13 residues. Trimming pared 3 bases from V and 5 bases from J, leaving 8 bases between. Germline CDR1 SGHAT, CDR2 FQNNGV. The CDR3 DNA is TGTGCCAGCAGCTTTTCAGTGGATCAGCCCCAGCATTTT. Its protein product is CASSFSVDQPQHF.

This clone has a single count. The V and J genes are TRBV2 and TRBJ2-7; tentatively, D is TRBD1 (5 bases). The CDR3 has 15 residues. Trimming took 3 bases from V and 1 from J, leaving 13 bases between them. Germline V CDR1 and CDR2: SNHLY, FYNNEI. The chain's CDR3 is CASSDVWGKSYEQYF. CDR3 in DNA: TGTGCCAGCAGTGATGTGTGGGGCAAATCCTACGAGCAGTACTTC.

This clone was detected only once. The chain combines TRBV4-2 with TRBJ1-4; TRBD1 matches at 9 bases. CDR3 size: 16 residues. After removal of 0 bases from V and 4 bases from J, the junction contained 3 bases not matched to a gene. From germline, CDR1 is LGHNA and CDR2 YNFKEQ. CDR3 loop: CASSQEPDRGNEKLFF. CDR3 DNA: TGTGCCAGCAGCCAAGAGCCGGACAGGGGTAATGAAAAACTGTTTTTT.

This sequence joins TRBV6-6 and TRBJ1-2; 9 nucleotides agree with TRBD1. CDR3 length equals 13 residues. V was pared by 6 bases and J by 6 bases, with 5 bases of the junction left unmatched. Looked up from germline, CDR1 is MNHNY and CDR2 is SVGAGI (reference sequence). The CDR3 region has the DNA TGTGCCAGCAGCAAAGACAGGGGGGATGGCTACACCTTC. Amino acids: CASSKDRGDGYTF.

The chain carries TRBV21-1 and TRBJ2-4; TRBD2, the D gene given by the table, was not confirmed from the DNA. TRBV21-1 is a pseudogene. The CDR3 spans 19 residues. The CDR3 reads CASSKRNQARAPLKNIQYF. In DNA, the CDR3 is TGTGCCAGCAGCAAAAGGAACCAGGCGAGGGCACCTCTCAAAAACATTCAGTACTTC.

The CDR3 here is CASSLSNTEAFF. In DNA form, the CDR3 reads TGCGCCAGCAGCCTGTCTAACACTGAAGCTTTCTTT. The V call is TRBV4-1, the J call TRBJ1-1; no reliable D call. In germline, CDR1 is MGHRA, CDR2 YSYEKL. The CDR3 has 12 residues. The ends were cut back, 4 bases at V and 2 bases at J, with 5 bases in the middle.